The 10 T cell receptor beta chains in this list originate from one sample, sequenced in a study of beta chain features in type 1 diabetes. Of the isolated RNA, all was reverse transcribed, and so the sequenced material was expressed TCRB transcripts. Profiled with immunoSEQ multiplex PCR; TCRdb holds only in-frame clones, not every one. Of around 160,000 clones in the sample, roughly 65% were seen once. For these TCRs, the target antigens are not known. Findings of the study overall: Among patients with Type 1 diabetes, TCRB CDR3s were moderately but significantly shorter in every one of the four CD4+ subsets.

The sample comprised naive CD4+ T cells from blood. The receptors originated from a man aged 25 to 45 with type 1 diabetes.

On this clone itself: Other DNA variants within this sample encode the same CDR3. The rearrangement links TRBV9 to TRBJ2-1, with D possibly matching TRBD2 (7 bases). V shed 2 bases and J shed 7 bases, with 10 bases lying between them. Germline CDR1 reads SGDLS; CDR2 reads YYNGEE. The length of the CDR3 is 13 residues. The CDR3 protein is CASSVGGLNEQFF. For the CDR3, the DNA is TGTGCCAGCAGCGTCGGGGGGCTAAATGAGCAGTTCTTC.

The chain couples TRBV10-2 to TRBJ1-1; unclear D gene. Germline CDR1 is WSHSY and CDR2 is SAAADI. Trimming removed 8 bases from V and 0 bases from J, with 7 bases in between. The CDR3 covers 12 residues. CDR3 amino acids: CASSMLNTEAFF. In nucleotides, the CDR3 is TGCGCCAGCTCCATGTTGAACACTGAAGCTTTCTTT.

The gene calls are TRBV29-1 and TRBJ1-3; D remains unclear. V was pared by 4 bases and J by 4 bases, with 14 bases between. The CDR3 extends over 14 amino acids. Germline lookup yields CDR1 SQVTM and CDR2 ANQGSEA. CDR3 DNA sequence: TGCAGCGTTGGTGACCCCCAGCGAGGAAACACCATATATTTT. Translating it yields CSVGDPQRGNTIYF. Drawing the rest from reference TRBV29-1 and TRBJ1-3, the complete variable domain is SAVISQKPSRDICQRGTSLTIQCQVDSQVTMMFWYRQQPGQSLTLIATANQGSEATYESGFVIDKFPISRPNLTFSTLTVSNMSPEDSSIYLCSVGDPQRGNTIYFGEGSWLTVV.

V is TRBV7-9 and J is TRBJ2-7; D gene unclear. Looked up from germline, CDR1 is SEHNR and CDR2 is FQNEAQ (reference sequence). Trimming left V 5 bases short and J 2 bases short, with 4 bases between. This CDR3 has 11 residues. The CDR3 nucleotides are TGTGCCAGCAGCGCCGCCTACGAGCAGTACTTC. This gives the protein CASSAAYEQYF. The full variable domain, rest sourced from reference TRBV7-9 and TRBJ2-7, is DTGVSQNPRHKITKRGQNVTFRCDPISEHNRLYWYRQTLGQGPEFLTYFQNEAQLEKSRLLSDRFSAERPKGSFSTLEIQRTEQGDSAMYLCASSAAYEQYFGPGTRLTVT.

There are a few counts of this clone. The chain is built from TRBV20-1 and TRBJ1-1; tentatively, D is TRBD1 (5 bases). The V end lost 5 bases, the J end lost 5 bases, and 9 bases lay between the germline ends. Per the germline V gene, CDR1 is DFQATT and CDR2 is SNEGSKA (reference sequence). The CDR3 runs to 11 residues. This CDR3 reads CSAERGTEAFF. CDR3 DNA: TGCAGTGCTGAAAGGGGAACTGAAGCTTTCTTT.

This clone was counted between two and nine times. The chain joins TRBV10-3 to TRBJ2-3; TRBD1 aligns across 7 bases. This CDR3 is built from 15 residues. V lost 5 bases and J lost 2; bases outside the gene matches: 7. Germline CDR1 ENHRY, CDR2 SYGVKD. This CDR3 is CAISPATGNTDTQYF. CDR3 bases: TGTGCCATCAGTCCCGCGACAGGGAACACAGATACGCAGTATTTT.

This chain connects TRBV18 to TRBJ2-4; 8 bases map to TRBD1. Germline V gene lookup returns CDR1 KGHSH and CDR2 LQKENI. With 1 base clipped from V and 8 bases from J, the junction kept 7 bases outside the gene matches. The CDR3 covers 15 residues. The CDR3 sequence is CASSPRTGSGDIQYF. CDR3 DNA sequence: TGTGCCAGCTCACCACGGACAGGGTCGGGCGACATTCAGTACTTC. The full variable domain, with the rest looked up from reference TRBV18 and TRBJ2-4, is NAGVMQNPRHLVRRRGQEARLRCSPMKGHSHVYWYRQLPEEGLKFMVYLQKENIIDESGMPKERFSAEFPKEGPSILRIQQVVRGDSAAYFCASSPRTGSGDIQYFGAGTRLSVL.

This clone came up once. The rearrangement links TRBV9 to TRBJ2-3, with 7 positions matching TRBD2. V lost 2 bases, J lost 1 base, and 4 bases stayed unmatched. CDR3 size: 15 residues. Looked up from germline, CDR1 is SGDLS and CDR2 is YYNGEE. CDR3 sequence: CASSVSGSGTDTQYF. CDR3 nucleotides: TGTGCCAGCAGCGTTAGCGGGTCCGGCACAGATACGCAGTATTTT. Combining the CDR3 with reference TRBV9 and TRBJ2-3 gives the whole variable domain DSGVTQTPKHLITATGQRVTLRCSPRSGDLSVYWYQQSLDQGLQFLIQYYNGEERAKGNILERFSAQQFPDLHSELNLSSLELGDSALYFCASSVSGSGTDTQYFGPGTRLTVL.

This clone was picked up a small number of times. This sequence joins TRBV28 and TRBJ2-7; no definite D call. The ends were cut back, 1 base at V and 3 bases at J, with 13 bases in the middle. CDR1 is MDHEN, CDR2 SYDVKM, per germline. The CDR3 totals 15 residues. The CDR3 nucleotides are TGTGCCAGCAGTTTATTGGGTGGGCAAGACTACGAGCAGTACTTC. Translating it yields CASSLLGGQDYEQYF.

This clone was observed a handful of times. The rearrangement joins TRBV13 to TRBJ1-1; D may be TRBD1 (5 bases). This CDR3 has 14 amino acids. The germline V gene encodes CDR1 PRHDT and CDR2 FYEKMQ (reference sequence). V was cut by 6 bases and J by 4 bases, with 15 bases left in between. The CDR3 region is CASSRGATGTEAFF. The CDR3 region has the DNA TGTGCCAGCAGTCGAGGGGCCACGGGCACTGAAGCTTTCTTT.